This TCR beta chain appears in the sequencing data of a study of tumor-infiltrating lymphocytes in oesophageal squamous cell carcinoma. MiXCR, applied by TCRdb to the PCR reads, yields one record per CDR3 protein. The sample carries about 13,000 distinct CDR3 sequences, roughly 51% recorded once. The CDR3 is 15 residues long. Losses at the gene ends were 4 bases for V and 7 bases for J; bases not matched to a gene: 7. The germline gives CDR1 SGHNT, CDR2 YENEEA. Input material: esophageal tumor tissue. The chain combines TRBV11-3 with TRBJ2-2; 9 bases map to TRBD1. The sequence was collected from a male donor with esophageal squamous cell carcinoma. Here the CDR3 reads CASSSNRGQGGELFF. CDR3 nucleotides: TGTGCCAGCAGCTCGAACAGGGGGCAAGGCGGGGAGCTGTTTTTT.